Listed below are T cell receptor beta chains from one sample, sequenced in a study of vaccination and CD4 T cells after COVID-19. TCRdb re-analysed the PCR reads in MiXCR, keeping a single row per CDR3 protein. The sample consists of about 18,000 distinct CDR3 sequences, 55% to 65% of them appearing once. The sample consisted of CD4+ T cells from blood, taken after SARS-CoV-2 vaccination. These receptors came from a human donor who had recovered from COVID-19. The CDR3 runs from the conserved cysteine through the conserved F or W. D genes are given only for firm matches. A clone size is listed for some rows: how often the clone was seen (once, few, many), or a class if it is expanded.

j_gene,d_gene,v_gene,abundance,CDR3nt,CDR3aa
TRBJ2-7,NA,TRBV29-1,NA,TGCAGTGTATGCCCCTCCTCCTACGAGCAGTACTTC,CSVCPSSYEQYF
TRBJ1-6,NA,TRBV5-8,NA,TGTGCCAGCAGCTTGGCCACAGGGAGCATTAATTCACCCCTCCACTTT,CASSLATGSINSPLHF
TRBJ2-1,TRBD2,TRBV20-1,NA,TGCAGTGCTCTGAACCTAGCGGGCCTCTCCTACAATGAGCAGTTCTTC,CSALNLAGLSYNEQFF
TRBJ2-7,TRBD1,TRBV6-5,NA,TGTGCCAGCAGTTACTCGAGGGACAGGGGGACCTACGAGCAGTACTTC,CASSYSRDRGTYEQYF
TRBJ2-1,NA,TRBV14,NA,TGTGCCAGCAGCCAAAACTTAAACAATGAGCAGTTCTTC,CASSQNLNNEQFF
TRBJ2-1,NA,TRBV7-8,NA,TGTGCCAGCAGCCATTCGTTGCTGCCGCGTCATGAGCAGTTCTTC,CASSHSLLPRHEQFF
TRBJ1-5,NA,TRBV28,NA,TGTGCCAGCAGTGCCGATCTGCGGGGGAGATATAGCAATCAGCCCCAGCATTTT,CASSADLRGRYSNQPQHF
TRBJ2-5,TRBD2,TRBV7-8,NA,TGTGCCAGCAGCTTAGTGGTGGGACTGGGGGAGGGCGAGACCCAGCACTTC,CASSLVVGLGEGETQHF
TRBJ1-5,NA,TRBV28,NA,TGTGCCAGCAATCCGGGGCGGTGGGGAATAGGTTATAGCAATCAGCCCCAGCATTTT,CASNPGRWGIGYSNQPQHF
TRBJ2-7,NA,TRBV15,NA,TGTGCCACCAGCAGGGGACGGGAGACGACCTACGAGCAGTACTTC,CATSRGRETTYEQYF
TRBJ1-1,NA,TRBV7-8,NA,TGTGCCAGCAGCTTAGCGCTTTCAGGGACTGAAGCTTTCTTT,CASSLALSGTEAFF
TRBJ2-2,NA,TRBV12-3/TRBV12-4,NA,TGTGCCAGCAGTACAATTGCTGCCGGGGAGCTGTTTTTT,CASSTIAAGELFF
TRBJ2-4,NA,TRBV20-1,NA,TGCAGTGCTAGAGATTTCGGCAGACACAAAAACATTCAGTACTTC,CSARDFGRHKNIQYF
TRBJ1-6,TRBD1,TRBV3-1,NA,TGTGCCAGCAGCCTGACAGGGGAAGGATCACCCCTCCACTTT,CASSLTGEGSPLHF
TRBJ1-5,TRBD1,TRBV6-1,NA,TGTGCCAGCTCCCTTGGGACAGGGTTTTATCAGCCCCAGCATTTT,CASSLGTGFYQPQHF
TRBJ2-5,TRBD1,TRBV6-4,NA,TGTGCCACCATGCGATTTCAGGGGGATTCACAAATCCAAGAGACCCAGTACTTC,CATMRFQGDSQIQETQYF
TRBJ2-2,NA,TRBV7-9,NA,TGTGCCAGCAGCTCAAAGACAGTTCGGAACACCGGGGAGCTGTTTTTT,CASSSKTVRNTGELFF
TRBJ2-6,TRBD1,TRBV12-3/TRBV12-4,NA,TGTGCCAGCAGTTTAAGACAGGGAAGCTCTGGGGCCAACGTCCTGACTTTC,CASSLRQGSSGANVLTF
TRBJ2-5,TRBD2,TRBV14,NA,TGTGCCAGCAGCCAAGCCGGGGGGGTGAAGACCCAGTACTTC,CASSQAGGVKTQYF
TRBJ2-1,NA,TRBV20-1,NA,TGCAGTGCTGGACTTGTCGGGGGCAATGAGCAGTTCTTC,CSAGLVGGNEQFF
TRBJ1-5,NA,TRBV28,NA,TGTGCCAGCAGTTTTACGGGAGAAAGCAATCAGCCCCAGCATTTT,CASSFTGESNQPQHF
TRBJ1-6,NA,TRBV20-1,NA,TGCAGTGCTAAAACAGGGAATTCACCCCTCCACTTT,CSAKTGNSPLHF
TRBJ2-2,TRBD2,TRBV20-1,few,TGCAGTGCTAGTATTACGGGAGGGCCCACCGGGGAGCTGTTTTTT,CSASITGGPTGELFF
TRBJ2-5,NA,TRBV12-3/TRBV12-4,NA,TGTGCCAGCACCACCGGGGCCCAAGAGACCCAGTACTTC,CASTTGAQETQYF
TRBJ2-7,NA,TRBV6-2/TRBV6-3,NA,TGTGCCAGCAGGAGGAGCTCGGGCTACGAGCAGTACTTC,CASRRSSGYEQYF
TRBJ1-2,TRBD1,TRBV28,NA,TGTGCCAGCAGAGGACAGGATGGCTACACCTTC,CASRGQDGYTF
TRBJ2-4,NA,TRBV21-1,NA,TGTGCCAGCAGCGCCCGTGTTGATAGTGCCCAGTACTTC,CASSARVDSAQYF
TRBJ2-3,TRBD2,TRBV10-2,NA,TGCGCCAGGGGGACAACGGGGGATAGGGCGGCGGGAGGGTTTATAGGCACAGATACGCAGTATTTT,CARGTTGDRAAGGFIGTDTQYF
TRBJ2-5,TRBD2,TRBV19,NA,TGTGCCAGTAGTTCCGGGAGGGGAGAGACCCAGTACTTC,CASSSGRGETQYF
TRBJ1-5,NA,TRBV7-9,NA,TGTGCCAGCAGCTTAGAATTAGGGGTTAGCAATCAGCCCCAGCATTTT,CASSLELGVSNQPQHF
TRBJ2-3,TRBD2,TRBV2,NA,TGTGCCAGCAGGGGACTAGCGGGAGTAGCAGATACGCAGTATTTT,CASRGLAGVADTQYF
TRBJ2-4,NA,TRBV7-3,NA,TGTGCCAGCAGCCCTGGGGGACCGATAGCCAAAAACATTCAGTACTTC,CASSPGGPIAKNIQYF
TRBJ2-7,NA,TRBV21-1,NA,TGTGCCAGCATATCGGCTCACGGGGGGACAGGGACTAACTACGAGCAGTACTTC,CASISAHGGTGTNYEQYF
TRBJ1-5,NA,TRBV28,NA,TGTGCCAGCAGTTTTGGTCGAAGGCGGATTAGCAATCAGCCCCAGCATTTT,CASSFGRRRISNQPQHF
TRBJ1-5,NA,TRBV12-3/TRBV12-4,NA,TGTGCCAGCAATCGCGGGGACAATCAGCCCCAGCATTTT,CASNRGDNQPQHF
TRBJ2-3,NA,TRBV23-1,NA,TGCGCCAGCAGTAAAAAAGGAGTGGGTCCCCCCACAGATACGCAGTATTTT,CASSKKGVGPPTDTQYF
TRBJ2-3,TRBD2,TRBV5-4,NA,TGTGCCAGCAGAGGGACTATGGGAGATACGCAGTATTTT,CASRGTMGDTQYF
TRBJ2-6,TRBD1,TRBV6-1,few,TGTGCCAGCAGTCGGACAGGGGGTGGATCTGGGGCCAACGTCCTGACTTTC,CASSRTGGGSGANVLTF
TRBJ2-1,TRBD1,TRBV27,NA,TGTGCCAGCAGTTTCCGCCCTCGTCCGGGACAGGGAGGAAATGAGCAGTTCTTC,CASSFRPRPGQGGNEQFF
TRBJ1-5,NA,TRBV20-1,NA,TGCAGTGCTAGTTATCAACTCCGTAGCAATCAGCCCCAGCATTTT,CSASYQLRSNQPQHF
TRBJ2-5,TRBD1,TRBV30,NA,TGTGCCTGGAGTTTGGCAGGGGGCAGGAAGACCCAGTACTTC,CAWSLAGGRKTQYF
TRBJ1-4,NA,TRBV27,NA,TGTGCCAGCAGTTTAAGGGTCGCGGAAAAACTGTTTTTT,CASSLRVAEKLFF
TRBJ2-3,NA,TRBV20-1,NA,TGCAGTGCTATCGTCGGGGTAGCGAGTTCAGATACGCAGTATTTT,CSAIVGVASSDTQYF
TRBJ1-2,NA,TRBV2,few,TGTGCCAGCAGGGACTTAGACATCTATGGCTACACCTTC,CASRDLDIYGYTF
TRBJ2-2,NA,TRBV18,NA,TGTGCCAGCTCACCATCGCTCCGGGCCGGGGAGCTGTTTTTT,CASSPSLRAGELFF
TRBJ2-1,TRBD1,TRBV20-1,once,TGCAGTGTCCAGGGACAGGGGTTTCGAAATGAGCAGTTCTTC,CSVQGQGFRNEQFF
TRBJ2-3,NA,TRBV4-2,NA,TGTGCCAGCAGCCAAAGTTCCCCAACCGGGAGGTCTGGGGGCGCAGATACGCAGTATTTT,CASSQSSPTGRSGGADTQYF
TRBJ2-3,TRBD2,TRBV19,NA,TGTGCCAGTAGTAACCGAGCGGGAGGATTTACAGATACGCAGTATTTT,CASSNRAGGFTDTQYF
TRBJ1-5,TRBD1,TRBV2,NA,TGTGCCAGCGCCGACAGGGTGAGACAGCCCCAGCATTTT,CASADRVRQPQHF
TRBJ1-3,NA,TRBV6-1,few,TGTGCCAGCAGTACAGGGATCGGAAACACCATATATTTT,CASSTGIGNTIYF
TRBJ2-1,TRBD1,TRBV24-1,NA,TGTGCCACTGGACAGGGGGGGGGCAATGAGCAGTTCTTC,CATGQGGGNEQFF
TRBJ1-1,NA,TRBV30,NA,TGTGCCCGAGCCTCGGGGGGAAATACGGCTTTCTTT,CARASGGNTAFF
TRBJ2-3,NA,TRBV7-2,NA,TGTGCCAGCAGCGAAATCACAGATACGCAGTATTTT,CASSEITDTQYF